The present T cell receptor beta chain was sequenced within a study of cytomegalovirus exposure and HLA in healthy donors. As for the study in general: A later analysis reported the 120 or so validation repertoires used the same platform as the approximately 700 first-cohort repertoires.

The germline CDR1 and CDR2 sequences are MGHDK and SYGVNS. The CDR3 has 14 residues. V gave up 10 bases and J gave up 2 bases; unmatched junction bases: 5. The donors formed part of the roughly 110-subject validation cohort, distinct from the approximately 670-subject first cohort. Using immunoSEQ multiplex PCR, the repertoire was profiled, and TCRdb retains in-frame clones only, with some absent. The sample consists of roughly 70,000 clones, under 96% of them appearing once. Material: PBMCs. The TCR originated in a woman aged 18-29 years in good health and CMV-seropositive. The genes are TRBV25-1 and TRBJ2-7, with 13 bases identical to TRBD2. Written as DNA, the CDR3 is TGTGCCACCAGCGGGACTAGCGGGACCTACGAGCAGTACTTC. Its protein product is CATSGTSGTYEQYF.